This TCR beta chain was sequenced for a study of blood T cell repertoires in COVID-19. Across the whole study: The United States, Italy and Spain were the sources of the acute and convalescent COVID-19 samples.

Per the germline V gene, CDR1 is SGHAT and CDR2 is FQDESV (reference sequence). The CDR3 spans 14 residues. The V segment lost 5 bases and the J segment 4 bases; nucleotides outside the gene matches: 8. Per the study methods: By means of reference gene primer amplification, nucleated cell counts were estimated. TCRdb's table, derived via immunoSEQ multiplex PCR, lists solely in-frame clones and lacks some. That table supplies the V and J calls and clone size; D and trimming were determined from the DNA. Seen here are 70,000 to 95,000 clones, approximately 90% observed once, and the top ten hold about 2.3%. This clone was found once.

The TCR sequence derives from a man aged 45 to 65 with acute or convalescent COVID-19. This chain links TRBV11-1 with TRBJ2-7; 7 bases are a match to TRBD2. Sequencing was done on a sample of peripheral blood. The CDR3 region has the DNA TGTGCCAGCAGCCCTCTAGCGGCCGGATACGAGCAGTACTTC. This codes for CASSPLAAGYEQYF.